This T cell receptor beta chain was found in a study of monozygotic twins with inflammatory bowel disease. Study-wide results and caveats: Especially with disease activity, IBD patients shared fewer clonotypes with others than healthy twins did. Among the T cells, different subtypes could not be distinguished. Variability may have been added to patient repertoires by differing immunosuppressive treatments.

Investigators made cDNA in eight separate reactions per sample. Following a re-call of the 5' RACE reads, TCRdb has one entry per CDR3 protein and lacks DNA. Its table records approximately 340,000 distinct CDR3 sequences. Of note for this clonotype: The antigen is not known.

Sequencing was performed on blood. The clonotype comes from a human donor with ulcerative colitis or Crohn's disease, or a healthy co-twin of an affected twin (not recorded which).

The CDR3 protein is CASGDRGYNEQFF. This chain uses TRBV6-5 with TRBJ2-1; as DNA is missing, the TRBD1 call by TCRdb cannot be tested. The CDR3 is 13 amino acids. Germline V CDR1 and CDR2: MNHEY, SVGAGI.